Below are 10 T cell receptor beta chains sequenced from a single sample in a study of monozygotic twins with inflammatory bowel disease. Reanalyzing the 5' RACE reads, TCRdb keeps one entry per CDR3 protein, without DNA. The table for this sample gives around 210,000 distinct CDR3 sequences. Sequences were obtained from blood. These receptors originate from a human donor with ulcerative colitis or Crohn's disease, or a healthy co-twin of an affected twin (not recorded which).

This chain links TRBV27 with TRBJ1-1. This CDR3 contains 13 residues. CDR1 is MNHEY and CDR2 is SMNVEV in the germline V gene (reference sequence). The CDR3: CASSLSGLTEAFF.

CDR3 in amino acids: CASSQSGSDTQYF. V usage is TRBV27 and J usage is TRBJ2-3; with no DNA, the TCRdb D assignment of TRBD2 cannot be verified. There are 13 residues in the CDR3. CDR1 and CDR2 (germline): MNHEY, SMNVEV (reference sequence).

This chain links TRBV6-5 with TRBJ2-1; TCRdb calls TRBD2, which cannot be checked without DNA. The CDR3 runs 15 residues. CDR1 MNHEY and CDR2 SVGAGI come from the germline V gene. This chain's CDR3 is CASSYGPSPHNEQFF.

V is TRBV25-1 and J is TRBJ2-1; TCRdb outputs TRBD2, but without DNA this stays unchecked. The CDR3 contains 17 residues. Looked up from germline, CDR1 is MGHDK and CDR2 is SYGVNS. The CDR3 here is CASSEDSGLASYNEQFF.

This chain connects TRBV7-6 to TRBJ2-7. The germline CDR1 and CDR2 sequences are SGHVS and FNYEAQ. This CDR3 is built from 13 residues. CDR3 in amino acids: CASSLGSRDEQYF.

CDR3 amino acids: CASSVGAYSGANVLTF. J is TRBJ2-6 and V is TRBV9. Germline lookup yields CDR1 SGDLS and CDR2 YYNGEE. CDR3 size: 16 residues.

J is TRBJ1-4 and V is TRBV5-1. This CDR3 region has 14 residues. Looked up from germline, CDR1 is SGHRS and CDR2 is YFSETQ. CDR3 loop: CASSLGTTNEKLFF.

Here the CDR3 reads CASSPGLGGPGHLHF. This rearrangement joins TRBV7-2 to TRBJ1-6; TCRdb gives TRBD1 as the D gene, but with no DNA this cannot be confirmed. The CDR3 length is 15 residues. Germline loops: CDR1 SGHTA, CDR2 FQGNSA.

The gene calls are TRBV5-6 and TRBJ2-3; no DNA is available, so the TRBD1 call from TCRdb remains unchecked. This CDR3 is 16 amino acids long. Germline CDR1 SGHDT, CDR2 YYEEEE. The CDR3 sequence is CASSLVRGTTTDTQYF.

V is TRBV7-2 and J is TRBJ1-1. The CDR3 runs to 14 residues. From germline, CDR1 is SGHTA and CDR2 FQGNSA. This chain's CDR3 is CASSLEAGNTEAFF.